This T cell receptor beta chain was sequenced for a study of OX40 agonist ivuxolimab in advanced cancers. Profiled with immunoSEQ multiplex PCR; TCRdb holds only in-frame clones, not every one. The repertoire includes about 95,000 clones, 89% of them detected once, and approximately 0.36% sits in the top ten. The TCR sequence derives from an adult with an advanced solid tumor such as melanoma, head and neck, liver or kidney cancer. The input for sequencing was CD4+ or CD8+ T cells sorted from blood, taken in a trial of the OX40 agonist ivuxolimab.

CDR3 DNA: TGTGCCAGCGTCGGGACACCCACTAATGAAAAACTGTTTTTT. Its protein is CASVGTPTNEKLFF. The chain combines TRBV28 with TRBJ1-4, with TRBD1 as a possible D gene (6 bases). V gave up 8 bases and J gave up 2 bases, with 12 bases separating them. Germline-derived CDR1 and CDR2 are MDHEN and SYDVKM. CDR3 length: 14 residues.